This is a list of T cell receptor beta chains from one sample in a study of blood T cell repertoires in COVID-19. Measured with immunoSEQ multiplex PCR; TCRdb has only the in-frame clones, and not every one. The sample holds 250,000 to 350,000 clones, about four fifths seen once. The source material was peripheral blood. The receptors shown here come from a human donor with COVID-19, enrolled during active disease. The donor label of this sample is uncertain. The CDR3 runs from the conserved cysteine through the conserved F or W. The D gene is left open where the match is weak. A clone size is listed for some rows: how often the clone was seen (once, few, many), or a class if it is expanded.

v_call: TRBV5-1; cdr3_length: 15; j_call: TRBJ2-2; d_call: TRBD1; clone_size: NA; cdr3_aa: CASLEGTGYTGELFF; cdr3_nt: TGCGCCAGCCTGGAGGGGACAGGGTACACCGGGGAGCTGTTTTTT
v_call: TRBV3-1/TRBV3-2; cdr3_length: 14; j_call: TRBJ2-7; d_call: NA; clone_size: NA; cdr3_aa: CASVRSDSRGEQYF; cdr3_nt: TGTGCCAGCGTTCGGAGCGACAGCAGGGGCGAGCAGTACTTC
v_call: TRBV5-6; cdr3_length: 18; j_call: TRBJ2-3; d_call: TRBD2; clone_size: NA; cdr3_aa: CASSNSKRTRVSTDTQYF; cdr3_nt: TGTGCCAGCAGCAACTCAAAAAGGACTAGAGTGAGCACAGATACGCAGTATTTT
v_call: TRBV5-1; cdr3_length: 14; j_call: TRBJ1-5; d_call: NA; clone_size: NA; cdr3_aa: CASSSDGGAQPQHF; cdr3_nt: TGCGCCAGCAGCTCGGACGGCGGGGCGCAGCCCCAGCATTTT
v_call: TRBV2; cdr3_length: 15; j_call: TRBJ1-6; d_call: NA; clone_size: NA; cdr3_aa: CASSERQRVNSPLHF; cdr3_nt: TGTGCCAGCAGTGAACGACAGAGAGTTAATTCACCCCTCCACTTT
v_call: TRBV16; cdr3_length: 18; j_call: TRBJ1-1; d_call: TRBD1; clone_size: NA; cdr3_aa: CASSQVGSDRGFNTEAFF; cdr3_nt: TGTGCCAGCAGCCAAGTAGGATCGGACAGGGGGTTTAACACTGAAGCTTTCTTT
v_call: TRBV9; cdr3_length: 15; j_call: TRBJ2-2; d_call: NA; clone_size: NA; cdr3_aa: CASSGRQEDTGELFF; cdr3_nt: TGTGCCAGCAGCGGAAGACAGGAAGACACCGGGGAGCTGTTTTTT
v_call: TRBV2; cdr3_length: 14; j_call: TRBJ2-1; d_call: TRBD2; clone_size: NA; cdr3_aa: CASQREVPYNEQFF; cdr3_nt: TGTGCCAGCCAGCGGGAGGTTCCATACAATGAGCAGTTCTTC
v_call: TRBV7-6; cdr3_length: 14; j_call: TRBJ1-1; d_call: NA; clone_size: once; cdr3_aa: CASSLVWEGTEAFF; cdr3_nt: TGTGCCAGCAGCTTAGTTTGGGAGGGGACTGAAGCTTTCTTT
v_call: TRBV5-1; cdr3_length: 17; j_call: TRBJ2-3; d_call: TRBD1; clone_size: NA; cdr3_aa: CASSGGTGGLSTDTQYF; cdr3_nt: TGCGCCAGCAGCGGGGGGACAGGGGGACTTAGCACAGATACGCAGTATTTT
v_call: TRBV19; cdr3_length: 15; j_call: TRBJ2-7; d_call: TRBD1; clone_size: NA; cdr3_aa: CASSTTGTANSEQYF; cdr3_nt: TGTGCCAGTAGTACTACGGGGACAGCGAACTCCGAGCAGTACTTC
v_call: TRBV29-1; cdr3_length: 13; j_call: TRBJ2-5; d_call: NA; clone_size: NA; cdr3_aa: CSVALSAQETQYF; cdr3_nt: TGCAGCGTTGCCCTCAGTGCCCAAGAGACCCAGTACTTC
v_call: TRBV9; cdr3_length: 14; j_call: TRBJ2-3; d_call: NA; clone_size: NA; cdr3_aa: CASSVGQLPDTQYF; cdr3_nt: TGTGCCAGCAGCGTAGGCCAGTTACCAGATACGCAGTATTTT
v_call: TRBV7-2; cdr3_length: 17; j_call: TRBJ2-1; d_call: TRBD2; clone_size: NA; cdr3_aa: CASSLGTGTSSYNEQFF; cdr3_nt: TGTGCCAGCAGCTTAGGGACCGGGACTAGCAGTTACAATGAGCAGTTCTTC
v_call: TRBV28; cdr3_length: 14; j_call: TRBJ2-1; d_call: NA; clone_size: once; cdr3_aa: CASRDTGENNEQFF; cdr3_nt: TGTGCCAGCAGGGACACAGGTGAGAACAATGAGCAGTTCTTC
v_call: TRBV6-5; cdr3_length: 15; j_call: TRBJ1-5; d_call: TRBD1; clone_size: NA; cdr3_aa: CASRTGEGSNQPQHF; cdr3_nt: TGTGCCAGCAGAACAGGGGAAGGTAGCAATCAGCCCCAGCATTTT
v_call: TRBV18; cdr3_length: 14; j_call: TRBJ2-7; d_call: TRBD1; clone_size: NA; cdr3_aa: CASSPLGQGYEQYF; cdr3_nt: TGTGCCAGCTCACCGTTGGGACAGGGCTACGAGCAGTACTTT
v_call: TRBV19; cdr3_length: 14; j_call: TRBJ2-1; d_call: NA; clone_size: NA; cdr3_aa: CASSIGGSYNEQFF; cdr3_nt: TGTGCCAGTAGTATAGGCGGTTCCTACAATGAGCAGTTCTTC
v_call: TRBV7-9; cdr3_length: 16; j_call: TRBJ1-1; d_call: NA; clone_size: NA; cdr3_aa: CASSLAAGPSGTEAFF; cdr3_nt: TGTGCCAGCAGCTTAGCAGCGGGGCCCTCAGGCACTGAAGCTTTCTTT
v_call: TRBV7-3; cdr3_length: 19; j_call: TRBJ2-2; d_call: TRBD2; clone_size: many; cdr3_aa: CASSLTAGGSLMNTGELFF; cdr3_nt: TGTGCCAGCAGCTTAACGGCCGGGGGGAGCCTAATGAACACCGGGGAGCTGTTTTTT
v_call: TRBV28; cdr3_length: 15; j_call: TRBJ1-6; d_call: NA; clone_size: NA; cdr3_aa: CASSLGSREDSPLHF; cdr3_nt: TGTGCCAGCAGTTTAGGGTCCAGGGAGGATTCACCCCTCCACTTT
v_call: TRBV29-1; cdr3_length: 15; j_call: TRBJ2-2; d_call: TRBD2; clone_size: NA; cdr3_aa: CSVCQRDPNTGELFF; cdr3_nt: TGCAGCGTATGCCAGCGGGACCCTAACACCGGGGAGCTGTTTTTT
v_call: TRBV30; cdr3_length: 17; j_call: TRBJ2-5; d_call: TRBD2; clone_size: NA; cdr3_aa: CAWSVQTSGAYQETQYF; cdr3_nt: TGTGCCTGGAGTGTTCAGACTAGCGGGGCGTACCAAGAGACCCAGTACTTC
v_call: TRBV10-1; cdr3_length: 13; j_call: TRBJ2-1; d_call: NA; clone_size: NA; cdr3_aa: CASSREYNSEQFF; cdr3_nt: TGCGCCAGCAGCCGGGAGTACAATAGTGAGCAGTTCTTC
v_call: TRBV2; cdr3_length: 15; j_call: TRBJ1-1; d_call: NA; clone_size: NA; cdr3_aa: CASSPWTARGTEAFF; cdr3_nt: TGTGCCAGCAGTCCCTGGACAGCCCGAGGCACTGAAGCTTTCTTT
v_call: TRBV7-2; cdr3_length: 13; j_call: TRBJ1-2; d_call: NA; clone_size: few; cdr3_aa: CASRGTLNYGYTF; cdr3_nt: TGTGCCAGCAGGGGGACACTTAACTATGGCTACACCTTC
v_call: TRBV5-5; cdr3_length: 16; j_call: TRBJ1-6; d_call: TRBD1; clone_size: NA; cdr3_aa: CASSTTPGQANSPLHF; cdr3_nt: TGTGCCAGCAGCACAACTCCGGGACAGGCTAATTCACCCCTCCACTTT
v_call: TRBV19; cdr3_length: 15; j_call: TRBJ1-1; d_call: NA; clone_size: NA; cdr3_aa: CVSSINRVRNTEAFF; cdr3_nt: TGTGTCAGTAGTATAAACAGGGTGAGGAACACTGAAGCTTTCTTT
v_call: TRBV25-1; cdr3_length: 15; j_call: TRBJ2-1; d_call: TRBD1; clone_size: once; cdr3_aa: CASSASKQGHNEQFF; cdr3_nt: TGTGCCAGCAGTGCGAGTAAACAGGGGCACAATGAGCAGTTCTTC
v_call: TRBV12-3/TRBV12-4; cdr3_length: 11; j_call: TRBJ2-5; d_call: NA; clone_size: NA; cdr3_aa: CASSSQETQYF; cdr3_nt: TGTGCCAGCAGTTCACAAGAGACCCAGTACTTC
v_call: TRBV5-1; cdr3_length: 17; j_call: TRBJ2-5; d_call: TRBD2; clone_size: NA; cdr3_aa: CASSELAGGHFQETQYF; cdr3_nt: TGCGCCAGCAGCGAATTAGCGGGAGGGCACTTTCAAGAGACCCAGTACTTC
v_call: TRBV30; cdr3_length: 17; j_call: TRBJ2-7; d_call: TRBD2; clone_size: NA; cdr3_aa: CAWSPIGTSGRAYEQYF; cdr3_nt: TGTGCCTGGAGTCCAATCGGGACTAGCGGGAGGGCCTACGAGCAGTACTTC
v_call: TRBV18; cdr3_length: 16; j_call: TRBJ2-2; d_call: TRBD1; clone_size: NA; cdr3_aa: CASSPLQGTNTGELFF; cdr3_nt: TGTGCCAGCTCACCATTACAGGGGACAAACACCGGGGAGCTGTTTTTT
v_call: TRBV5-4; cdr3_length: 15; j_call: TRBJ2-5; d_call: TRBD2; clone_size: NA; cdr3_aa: CASSYPDGRIETQYF; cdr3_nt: TGTGCCAGCAGCTACCCTGACGGGAGGATCGAGACCCAGTACTTC
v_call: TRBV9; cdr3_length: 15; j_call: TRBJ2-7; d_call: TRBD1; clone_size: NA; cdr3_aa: CASSPTGQGAGEQYF; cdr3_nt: TGTGCCAGCAGCCCAACGGGACAGGGGGCCGGGGAGCAGTACTTC
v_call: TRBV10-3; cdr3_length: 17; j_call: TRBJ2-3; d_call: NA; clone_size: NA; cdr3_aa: CAISEGGTSSGTDTQYF; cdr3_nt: TGTGCCATCAGTGAGGGCGGGACTTCTTCGGGCACGGATACGCAGTATTTT